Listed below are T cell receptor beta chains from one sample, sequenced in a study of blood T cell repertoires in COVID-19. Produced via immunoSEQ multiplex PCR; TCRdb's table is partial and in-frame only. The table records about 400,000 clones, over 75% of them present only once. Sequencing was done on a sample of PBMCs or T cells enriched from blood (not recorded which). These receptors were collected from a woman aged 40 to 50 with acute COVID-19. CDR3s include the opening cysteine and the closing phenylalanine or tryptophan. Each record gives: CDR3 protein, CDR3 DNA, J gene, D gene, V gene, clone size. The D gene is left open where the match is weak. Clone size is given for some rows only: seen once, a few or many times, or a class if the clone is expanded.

CDR3 protein: CSVVNNNYGYTF
CDR3 DNA: TGCAGCGTTGTTAACAATAACTATGGCTACACCTTC
J gene: TRBJ1-2
D gene: .
V gene: TRBV29-1
clone size: .

CDR3 protein: CASSLRGFGGLQETQYF
CDR3 DNA: TGCGCCAGCAGCTTGAGAGGGTTCGGGGGGCTCCAAGAGACCCAGTACTTC
J gene: TRBJ2-5
D gene: .
V gene: TRBV5-1
clone size: .

CDR3 protein: CASSIPNRIGYGYTF
CDR3 DNA: TGTGCCAGTAGTATTCCCAACAGGATCGGCTATGGCTACACCTTC
J gene: TRBJ1-2
D gene: .
V gene: TRBV19
clone size: .

CDR3 protein: CASSVGDRKGYTF
CDR3 DNA: TGTGCCAGCAGCGTAGGGGACAGGAAAGGCTACACCTTC
J gene: TRBJ1-2
D gene: TRBD1
V gene: TRBV9
clone size: once

CDR3 protein: CASSGGGLDQPQHF
CDR3 DNA: TGTGCCAGCAGCGGGGGAGGGCTAGATCAGCCCCAGCATTTT
J gene: TRBJ1-5
D gene: .
V gene: TRBV4-2
clone size: .

CDR3 protein: CASSSRQADRPKLFF
CDR3 DNA: TGTGCCAGCAGCTCCCGACAGGCTGACAGACCCAAACTGTTTTTT
J gene: TRBJ1-4
D gene: .
V gene: TRBV4-2
clone size: .

CDR3 protein: CSVFTPNTEAFF
CDR3 DNA: TGCAGCGTTTTCACTCCGAACACTGAAGCTTTCTTT
J gene: TRBJ1-1
D gene: .
V gene: TRBV29-1
clone size: .

CDR3 protein: CASSLRGTTEAFF
CDR3 DNA: TGTGCCAGCAGCTTGAGGGGGACCACTGAAGCTTTCTTT
J gene: TRBJ1-1
D gene: .
V gene: TRBV5-4
clone size: .

CDR3 protein: CASSSDRGYEQYF
CDR3 DNA: TGTGCCAGCAGCTCCGACAGGGGGTACGAGCAGTACTTC
J gene: TRBJ2-7
D gene: TRBD1
V gene: TRBV6-6
clone size: once

CDR3 protein: CASSQFLAGVGDTQYF
CDR3 DNA: TGTGCCAGCAGCCAATTCCTAGCGGGGGTCGGAGATACGCAGTATTTT
J gene: TRBJ2-3
D gene: TRBD2
V gene: TRBV14
clone size: .

CDR3 protein: CASSIASGNQPQHF
CDR3 DNA: TGTGCCAGTAGTATAGCATCAGGCAATCAGCCCCAGCATTTT
J gene: TRBJ1-5
D gene: .
V gene: TRBV19
clone size: once

CDR3 protein: CASSPRGGYQETQYF
CDR3 DNA: TGTGCCAGCAGCCCCCGGGGGGGGTACCAAGAGACCCAGTACTTC
J gene: TRBJ2-5
D gene: TRBD2
V gene: TRBV11-3
clone size: .